This is a list of T cell receptor beta chains from one sample in a study of T cell responses to AZD1222 COVID-19 vaccine. Sequencing was performed with immunoSEQ multiplex PCR; in TCRdb, only in-frame clones are kept and a portion is missing. The repertoire holds about 160,000 clones, under 95% seen once, with roughly 3.3% in the top ten. The sample consisted of peripheral blood, taken 28 days after the second AZD1222 dose. The source of these receptors is an adult who received the AZD1222 COVID-19 vaccine. The CDR3 runs from the conserved cysteine through the conserved F or W.

v_call: TRBV14; j_call: TRBJ2-7; cdr3_aa: CASSPQSGPYEQYF
v_call: TRBV28; j_call: TRBJ2-4; cdr3_aa: CASSPRGLKNIQYF
v_call: TRBV4-1; j_call: TRBJ2-7; cdr3_aa: CASSYRQGNEQYF
v_call: TRBV5-4; j_call: TRBJ2-5; cdr3_aa: CASSLEASGSRETQYF
v_call: TRBV3-1/TRBV3-2; j_call: TRBJ2-1; cdr3_aa: CASSTYYNEQFF
v_call: TRBV28; j_call: TRBJ2-2; cdr3_aa: CASSPPGYTGELFF
v_call: TRBV11-2; j_call: TRBJ1-2; cdr3_aa: CASSSTGFYGYTF
v_call: TRBV29-1; j_call: TRBJ2-1; cdr3_aa: CSVSGSSYNEQFF
v_call: TRBV5-1; j_call: TRBJ1-1; cdr3_aa: CASSHASGGLNTEAFF
v_call: TRBV3-1/TRBV3-2; j_call: TRBJ2-1; cdr3_aa: CASSQPYRDRGNEQFF
v_call: TRBV10-3; j_call: TRBJ1-5; cdr3_aa: CAIATEYSNQPQHF
v_call: TRBV7-4; j_call: TRBJ2-7; cdr3_aa: CASSLGSKGRNEQYF
v_call: TRBV3-1/TRBV3-2; j_call: TRBJ2-2; cdr3_aa: CASSPLARNTGELFF
v_call: TRBV9; j_call: TRBJ1-1; cdr3_aa: CASSVGWDSTQMNTEAFF
v_call: TRBV3-1/TRBV3-2; j_call: TRBJ1-2; cdr3_aa: CASSQGVLAGGYTF
v_call: TRBV10-3; j_call: TRBJ1-6; cdr3_aa: CAIKPAGNSPLHF
v_call: TRBV5-6; j_call: TRBJ1-1; cdr3_aa: CASSLFFRDTAFF
v_call: TRBV19; j_call: TRBJ2-3; cdr3_aa: CASSIRRSTDTQYF
v_call: TRBV14; j_call: TRBJ1-2; cdr3_aa: CASSPWGRGYGYTF
v_call: TRBV6-5; j_call: TRBJ1-2; cdr3_aa: CASSPSTGAGYGYTF
v_call: TRBV9; j_call: TRBJ2-1; cdr3_aa: CASSGDLGNEQFF
v_call: TRBV18; j_call: TRBJ1-1; cdr3_aa: CASSPDGRVNTEAFF
v_call: TRBV14; j_call: TRBJ1-2; cdr3_aa: CASSQGATYGYTF
v_call: TRBV6-4; j_call: TRBJ2-3; cdr3_aa: CASRGRPRDTQYF
v_call: TRBV6-1; j_call: TRBJ1-5; cdr3_aa: CASSEMGGEGQPQHF
v_call: TRBV19; j_call: TRBJ1-2; cdr3_aa: CASTPSGDRVYGYTF
v_call: TRBV10-3; j_call: TRBJ1-4; cdr3_aa: CAISDPGRRREKLFF
v_call: TRBV4-2; j_call: TRBJ2-7; cdr3_aa: CASSPRLAGGPTADF
v_call: TRBV9; j_call: TRBJ2-7; cdr3_aa: CASSYQGDAYEQYF
v_call: TRBV19; j_call: TRBJ1-5; cdr3_aa: CASSTPSQIRVDQPQHF
v_call: TRBV4-1; j_call: TRBJ1-5; cdr3_aa: CASSQDPNQPQHF
v_call: TRBV19; j_call: TRBJ2-1; cdr3_aa: CASSIPIAGPNEQFF
v_call: TRBV28; j_call: TRBJ1-5; cdr3_aa: CASSPGNQPQHF
v_call: TRBV4-3; j_call: TRBJ2-1; cdr3_aa: CASSQDMGSSPYNEQFF
v_call: TRBV4-2; j_call: TRBJ2-5; cdr3_aa: CASSQDTGSQETQYF
v_call: TRBV5-1; j_call: TRBJ2-7; cdr3_aa: CASSPSQGVSYEQYF
v_call: TRBV24-1; j_call: TRBJ2-7; cdr3_aa: CATSHPGQGDGEQYF
v_call: TRBV4-1; j_call: TRBJ1-5; cdr3_aa: CASSLSGTGEGGNQPQHF
v_call: TRBV7-6; j_call: TRBJ2-5; cdr3_aa: CASSRGKETQYF
v_call: TRBV30; j_call: TRBJ2-3; cdr3_aa: CAWSGADTQYF
v_call: TRBV5-1; j_call: TRBJ2-5; cdr3_aa: CASSAPLAGAETQYF
v_call: TRBV10-1; j_call: TRBJ2-5; cdr3_aa: CASSHGGGALQETQYF
v_call: TRBV10-1; j_call: TRBJ2-7; cdr3_aa: CASSESMGEQYF
v_call: TRBV27; j_call: TRBJ2-7; cdr3_aa: CASSPTGFEQYF
v_call: TRBV6-5; j_call: TRBJ2-7; cdr3_aa: CASSFQGNQVPLYF
v_call: TRBV11-2; j_call: TRBJ2-1; cdr3_aa: CASSSPWTAGTSGYNEQFF
v_call: TRBV19; j_call: TRBJ1-5; cdr3_aa: CASSNVNRYQPQHF
v_call: TRBV18; j_call: TRBJ1-2; cdr3_aa: CASSPGGAPLGGYGYTF
v_call: TRBV3-1/TRBV3-2; j_call: TRBJ2-1; cdr3_aa: CASSRQGETTYNEQFF
v_call: TRBV27; j_call: TRBJ2-7; cdr3_aa: CASSPSGTAYEQYF
v_call: TRBV10-3; j_call: TRBJ2-1; cdr3_aa: CAIKAGAPYNEQFF
v_call: TRBV4-1; j_call: TRBJ1-6; cdr3_aa: CASSLPQGKRSPLHF
v_call: TRBV14; j_call: TRBJ1-5; cdr3_aa: CASSQGTGAPPQHF
v_call: TRBV15; j_call: TRBJ2-1; cdr3_aa: CATSRDRPGMMPQFF